A selection of T cell receptor beta chains follows, all from one sample in a study of CD8 T cells in ankylosing spondylitis. TCRdb reanalysed the 5' RACE reads using MiXCR and keeps one entry per CDR3 protein. The sample shows a few hundred thousand distinct CDR3 sequences, about an eighth of them seen only once. Sequencing was done on a sample of blood, either unsorted or a sorted T cell fraction (not recorded which). These receptors were collected from a male donor with ankylosing spondylitis. CDR3s include the opening cysteine and the closing phenylalanine or tryptophan. The D gene is left open where the match is weak. Clone size appears in some rows only: once, few, many, or a class for an expanded clone.

TRBV25-1,many,NA,TRBJ1-1,TGTGCCACAACAGGGTACACTGAAGCTTTCTTT,CATTGYTEAFF
TRBV20-1,few,TRBD2,TRBJ2-3,TGCAGTGCTAGTTTGCTAGCGGGAGGGCCTATCACAGATACGCAGTATTTT,CSASLLAGGPITDTQYF
TRBV5-6,NA,NA,TRBJ1-4,TGTGCCAGCAGCTTGGGACTCCGGGTTGAAAAACTGTTTTTT,CASSLGLRVEKLFF
TRBV27,few,NA,TRBJ1-6,TGTGCCAGCAGTTTAAGACCGGGCCAGGGGAATTCACCCCTCCACTTT,CASSLRPGQGNSPLHF
TRBV29-1,few,NA,TRBJ2-3,TGCAGCGTTGATAGTCTAAGCACAGATACGCAGTATTTT,CSVDSLSTDTQYF
TRBV5-1,few,NA,TRBJ2-1,TGCGCCAGCAGTGCTTTCTCCTACAATGAGCAGTTCTTC,CASSAFSYNEQFF
TRBV7-2,many,NA,TRBJ2-3,TGTGCCAGCAGCTTAAATCGGAACACAGATACGCAGTATTTT,CASSLNRNTDTQYF
TRBV7-6,NA,NA,TRBJ1-3,TGTGCCAGCAGCTTAGAGGGCCCGGGACAAGCCTCTGGAAACACCATATATTTT,CASSLEGPGQASGNTIYF
TRBV14,NA,NA,TRBJ1-2,TGTGCCAGCAGCCAAGATTCTTATGGCTACACCTTC,CASSQDSYGYTF
TRBV4-2,many,TRBD1,TRBJ2-7,TGTGCCAGCAGCCAGGGGACAGGGGTTTCCTACGAGCAGTACTTC,CASSQGTGVSYEQYF
TRBV7-2,few,TRBD2,TRBJ2-1,TGTGCCAGCAGCTGGACTAGCACGAGCTCCTACAATGAGCAGTTCTTC,CASSWTSTSSYNEQFF
TRBV5-1,NA,NA,TRBJ1-2,TGCGCCAGCAGCTTATACCTGGACGGACGGGGGGATGGCTACACCTTC,CASSLYLDGRGDGYTF
TRBV20-1,few,NA,TRBJ1-1,TGCAGTGCTAGAGATCAAAACAGATTGAACACTGAAGCTTTCTTT,CSARDQNRLNTEAFF
TRBV19,NA,TRBD2,TRBJ2-1,TGTGCCAGTAGTATAGGGGGACTAGCTTACTACAATGAGCAGTTCTTC,CASSIGGLAYYNEQFF
TRBV3-1,few,TRBD2,TRBJ2-1,TGTGCCAGCAGCCAAGGCCCTACTAGCGGGTCGTACAATGAGCAGTTCTTC,CASSQGPTSGSYNEQFF
TRBV6-5,NA,NA,TRBJ1-4,TGTGCCAGCAGTTACTCTCGCAGGGGCGTTACTAATGAAAAACTGTTTTTT,CASSYSRRGVTNEKLFF
TRBV10-1,NA,NA,TRBJ2-2,TGCGCCAGCAGTTTGGGAACTCACACCGGGGAGCTGTTTTTT,CASSLGTHTGELFF
TRBV19,NA,NA,TRBJ2-6,TGTGCCAGTAGTAGCGGGACACTCACCTCTGGGGCCAACGTCCTGACTTTC,CASSSGTLTSGANVLTF
TRBV10-3,NA,NA,TRBJ2-2,TGTGCCATCAGCGGAGACGACACCGGGGAGCTGTTTTTT,CAISGDDTGELFF
TRBV12-3/TRBV12-4,many,NA,TRBJ2-3,TGTGCCAGCAGTTTGCGGGGACTGGATACGCAGTATTTT,CASSLRGLDTQYF
TRBV21-1,few,NA,TRBJ2-7,TGTGCCAGCAGCACGACTAGCTCCTACGAGCAGTACTTC,CASSTTSSYEQYF
TRBV21-1,NA,NA,TRBJ1-5,TGTGCCTTGGGCGGAAGGGATGATCAGCCCCAGCATTTT,CALGGRDDQPQHF
TRBV7-9,NA,TRBD1,TRBJ2-5,TGTGCCAGCAGACCAGGACAGGGTGAAGAGACCCAGTACTTC,CASRPGQGEETQYF
TRBV10-2,few,TRBD2,TRBJ2-4,TGCGCCAGCAGTGACCCCCCCGGGACTAGCGGCTCGGTTCGTGAGTACTTC,CASSDPPGTSGSVREYF
TRBV27,few,NA,TRBJ2-2,TGTGCCAGCACCCAGAGGGTTAACACCGGGGAGCTGTTTTTT,CASTQRVNTGELFF
TRBV4-2,NA,NA,TRBJ1-2,TGTGCCAGCAGCCAAGAAGTTGTCAGGGTTAATTATGGCTACACCTTC,CASSQEVVRVNYGYTF
TRBV3-1,NA,NA,TRBJ1-4,TGTGCCAGCAGCGCCGGGGCGGAAAAACTGTTTTTT,CASSAGAEKLFF